Listed below are T cell receptor beta chains from one sample, sequenced in a study of CD4 T cells in relation to SARS-CoV-2 and coronaviruses. Assay used: immunoSEQ multiplex PCR; TCRdb lists only in-frame clones, some missing. The sample consists of around 20,000 clones, roughly 66% of them appearing once. The antigens for these receptors are not known. The sample consisted of CD4+ T cells from PBMCs, cultured in vitro. All receptors derive from a human donor in good health. The CDR3 runs from the conserved cysteine through the conserved F or W. The D gene is left open where the match is weak. Clone size is shown for a subset of rows, as once, few, many or a class of expanded clone.

>.|TRBV5-1|TRBJ1-6|.
CASSLGTGAYNSPLHF
TGCGCCAGCAGCTTGGGGACGGGGGCCTATAATTCACCCCTCCACTTT
>.|TRBV7-9|TRBJ1-1|.
CASQSRSAEAFF
TGTGCCAGCCAATCTAGGAGCGCTGAAGCTTTCTTT
>TRBD1|TRBV10-3|TRBJ2-4|once
CAISGQGSQNIQYF
TGTGCCATCTCTGGACAGGGGTCCCAAAACATTCAGTACTTC
>.|TRBV12-3/TRBV12-4|TRBJ1-6|few
CASSFQYNSPLHF
TGTGCCAGCAGTTTCCAATATAATTCACCCCTCCACTTT
>.|TRBV7-9|TRBJ1-1|.
CASSLGGWAEAFF
TGTGCCAGCAGCTTAGGGGGATGGGCTGAAGCTTTCTTT
>.|TRBV14|TRBJ1-2|.
CASSSRDYYGYTF
TGTGCCAGCAGCTCCCGGGACTACTATGGCTACACCTTC
>.|TRBV7-6|TRBJ1-2|.
CASSLASGEDGYTF
TGTGCCAGCAGCTTAGCATCAGGGGAGGATGGCTACACCTTC
>.|TRBV7-2|TRBJ1-1|few
CASRTGLLNTEAFF
TGTGCCAGCAGAACCGGACTACTGAACACTGAAGCTTTCTTT
>TRBD1|TRBV28|TRBJ1-2|.
CASSPGQGTMGYTF
TGTGCCAGCAGTCCGGGACAGGGGACTATGGGCTACACCTTC
>.|TRBV18|TRBJ2-7|.
CASSPRGSSYEQYF
TGTGCCAGCTCACCACGGGGGAGCTCCTACGAGCAGTACTTC
>.|TRBV2|TRBJ2-7|.
CASSELTSAYEQYF
TGTGCCAGCAGTGAATTGACATCTGCCTACGAGCAGTACTTC
>TRBD1|TRBV6-6|TRBJ1-6|.
CASLIMDRGANSPLHF
TGTGCCAGCTTGATTATGGACAGGGGAGCGAATTCACCCCTCCACTTT
>TRBD1|TRBV6-1|TRBJ2-6|.
CASSEVLMGQGSGANVLTF
TGTGCCAGCAGTGAAGTCCTTATGGGACAGGGTTCCGGGGCCAACGTCCTGACTTTC
>TRBD1|TRBV28|TRBJ2-6|.
CASRKPLTGTGAPGGANVLTF
TGTGCCAGCAGGAAACCTCTAACCGGGACAGGGGCTCCCGGAGGGGCCAACGTCCTGACTTTC
>TRBD1|TRBV29-1|TRBJ2-7|.
CSVRDRGQVEQYF
TGCAGCGTAAGGGACAGGGGGCAAGTCGAGCAGTACTTC
>TRBD1|TRBV28|TRBJ2-7|.
CASSLTAGRQGSYEQYF
TGTGCCAGCAGTTTAACCGCAGGGAGACAGGGATCCTACGAGCAGTACTTC